The 5 T cell receptor beta chains below come from one sample, sequenced in a study of blood T cell repertoires in COVID-19. Profiling relied on immunoSEQ multiplex PCR, and the TCRdb table lists in-frame clones only, not all of them. The sample holds under 45,000 clones; 75% to 90% are singletons and the top ten take 10%. Sequenced input: peripheral blood. Source of these receptors: a man older than 75 with active COVID-19.

The rearrangement uses TRBV10-3 and TRBJ2-7; 9 bases align to TRBD2. This CDR3 contains 16 residues. Trimming took 4 bases from V and 7 from J; bases not matched to a gene: 14. Germline values: CDR1 ENHRY, CDR2 SYGVKD. CDR3 protein: CAISGGGRDSLVEQYF. CDR3 sequence (DNA): TGTGCCATCAGTGGGGGCGGGAGGGACTCCCTCGTAGAGCAGTACTTC.

The chain links TRBV12-3 or TRBV12-4 to TRBJ2-5, with D possibly matching TRBD2 (6 bases). The CDR3 length is 13 residues. V was clipped by 6 bases and J by 7 bases, with 15 bases between them. In DNA form, the CDR3 reads TGTGCCAGCAGCCCCCCGGGGGAGTGGACCCAGTACTTC. It translates to CASSPPGEWTQYF.

J is TRBJ2-4 and V is TRBV4-3; 7 bases line up with TRBD2. Germline-derived CDR1 and CDR2 are LGHNA and YSLEER. The length of the CDR3 is 20 residues. V was clipped by 0 bases and J by 7 bases; unmatched bases: 21. This CDR3 reads CASSQDRVRGGSMVVNIQYF. The CDR3 nucleotides are TGCGCCAGCAGCCAAGATCGGGTTAGGGGAGGGTCAATGGTGGTGAACATTCAGTACTTC.

This clone was seen a handful of times. V and J are TRBV19 and TRBJ2-7; 9 bases map to TRBD2. CDR3 length: 15 residues. V shed 2 bases, J shed 4 bases, and the junction held 6 bases outside the gene matches. The germline V gene has CDR1 LNHDA and CDR2 SQIVND (reference sequence). The CDR3 loop is CASSINSGSRYEQYF. The DNA for the CDR3 is TGTGCCAGTAGTATAAATAGCGGGAGCCGTTACGAGCAGTACTTC.

This clone was seen a few times. The V call is TRBV7-8, the J call TRBJ2-2; 8 positions match TRBD2. V lost 5 bases to trimming and J lost 3 bases; unmatched junction nucleotides: 5. From germline, CDR1 is SGHVS and CDR2 FQNEAQ. This CDR3 region has 15 residues. The CDR3 DNA reads as TGTGCCAGCAGCACCGGACTAGCCGACACCGGGGAGCTGTTTTTT. Its protein is CASSTGLADTGELFF.